The present entry profiles one TCR beta chain with its context. Its antigen is not yet known. No much larger clonotype is one base removed from it; base qualities were not supplied. This specimen belongs to a study of T cells of healthy individuals (dated by TCRdb to about 2018). Receptors were amplified or captured by 5' RACE. The instrument given in TCRdb is Illumina MiSeq. TCRdb itself trimmed the public reads at Q25 with fastp, ran MiXCR and retained productive beta chains. Identical CDR3 protein sequences are pooled into one entry, listed with their most common genes and DNA. A total of more than 85,000 distinct CDR3 sequences appear in this sample, 17% of them only once. Jointly, the top ten make up around 6.5% of the sample. The cysteine opens and the phenylalanine closes a CDR3 of 14 amino acids. CDR3 DNA is the only sequence kept; it has 42 bases, read in frame from the first base. Cut back by 10 bases and 0 bases, the V and J ends lie 13 bases apart. In the germline V gene (reference sequence), CDR1 corresponds to MNHNY and CDR2 to SVGAGI.

The sequence derives from a human donor in good health. The V and J segments used are TRBV6-6 and TRBJ2-4; the best D guess is TRBD2, with 6 bases matching. For the CDR3, the sequence is CATVEGLAKNIQYF. The base sequence is TGTGCCACCGTGGAGGGACTAGCCAAAAACATTCAGTACTTC.